Presented here are 3 T cell receptor beta chains from one specimen sequenced in a study of memory CD4+ T cells and cytomegalovirus serostatus. The sort gate was single viable CD3+CD4+CD8-CD45RO+ cells for memory CD4+ T cells. Sequencing used immunoSEQ multiplex PCR; TCRdb keeps in-frame clones, though not all of them. Seen here are about 52,000 clones, around 82% observed once, and the top ten hold approximately 1.9%. The sample comprised memory CD4+ T cells from blood. The receptor set was obtained from an adult in good health and CMV-seropositive.

The chain employs TRBV28 and TRBJ2-2, with D uncertain. The CDR3 loop spans 12 amino acids. Trimming shortened V by 4 bases and J by 8 bases, and 8 bases separated the two germline ends. The germline CDR1 and CDR2 sequences are MDHEN and SYDVKM. The CDR3 coding sequence is TGTGCCAGCAGTTCACCAGTAGGGGAGCTGTTTTTT. It specifies CASSSPVGELFF.

The chain links TRBV25-1 to TRBJ1-5, with a weak D call TRBD1 (5 bases). Germline CDR1 reads MGHDK; CDR2 reads SYGVNS. The CDR3 runs to 12 residues. Between the trimmed V and J ends, which lost 5 bases and 9 bases, there was a span of 11 bases. The CDR3 loop reads CASSRGELPQHF. The CDR3, as DNA: TGTGCCAGCAGTCGAGGGGAATTGCCCCAGCATTTT.

The genes are TRBV6-6 and TRBJ2-7; 8 nucleotides match TRBD1. The germline CDR1 and CDR2 sequences are MNHNY and SVGAGI (reference sequence). This CDR3 is built from 13 residues. Trimming took 6 bases from V and 2 from J; bases not matched to a gene: 3. This chain's CDR3 is CASRDRVPYEQYF. In DNA, the CDR3 is TGTGCCAGCAGGGACAGGGTCCCCTACGAGCAGTACTTC.